This T cell receptor beta chain appears in the sequencing data of a study of OX40 agonist ivuxolimab in advanced cancers. Germline-derived CDR1 and CDR2 are SNHLY and FYNNEI. CDR3 length equals 14 residues. Trimming took 3 bases from V and 3 from J; bases not matched to a gene: 3. Note on this clone: Its target is not known.

Study-wide results and limits: Circulating CD4+ and CD8+ T cells showed clonal expansion by week 6 at 0.1 to 3.0 mg/kg.

TCRdb's table, derived via immunoSEQ multiplex PCR, lists solely in-frame clones and lacks some. Altogether about 70,000 clones are present, almost 90% being singletons, with the ten largest covering around 2.6%. The sequence was obtained from an adult with an advanced solid tumor such as melanoma, head and neck, liver or kidney cancer. The sequencing here drew on CD4+ or CD8+ T cells sorted from blood, taken in a trial of the OX40 agonist ivuxolimab. The chain combines TRBV2 with TRBJ1-2, with TRBD1 matching over 8 bases. CDR3 protein: CASSDQGADYGYTF. CDR3 DNA sequence: TGTGCCAGCAGTGATCAGGGGGCAGACTATGGCTACACCTTC.